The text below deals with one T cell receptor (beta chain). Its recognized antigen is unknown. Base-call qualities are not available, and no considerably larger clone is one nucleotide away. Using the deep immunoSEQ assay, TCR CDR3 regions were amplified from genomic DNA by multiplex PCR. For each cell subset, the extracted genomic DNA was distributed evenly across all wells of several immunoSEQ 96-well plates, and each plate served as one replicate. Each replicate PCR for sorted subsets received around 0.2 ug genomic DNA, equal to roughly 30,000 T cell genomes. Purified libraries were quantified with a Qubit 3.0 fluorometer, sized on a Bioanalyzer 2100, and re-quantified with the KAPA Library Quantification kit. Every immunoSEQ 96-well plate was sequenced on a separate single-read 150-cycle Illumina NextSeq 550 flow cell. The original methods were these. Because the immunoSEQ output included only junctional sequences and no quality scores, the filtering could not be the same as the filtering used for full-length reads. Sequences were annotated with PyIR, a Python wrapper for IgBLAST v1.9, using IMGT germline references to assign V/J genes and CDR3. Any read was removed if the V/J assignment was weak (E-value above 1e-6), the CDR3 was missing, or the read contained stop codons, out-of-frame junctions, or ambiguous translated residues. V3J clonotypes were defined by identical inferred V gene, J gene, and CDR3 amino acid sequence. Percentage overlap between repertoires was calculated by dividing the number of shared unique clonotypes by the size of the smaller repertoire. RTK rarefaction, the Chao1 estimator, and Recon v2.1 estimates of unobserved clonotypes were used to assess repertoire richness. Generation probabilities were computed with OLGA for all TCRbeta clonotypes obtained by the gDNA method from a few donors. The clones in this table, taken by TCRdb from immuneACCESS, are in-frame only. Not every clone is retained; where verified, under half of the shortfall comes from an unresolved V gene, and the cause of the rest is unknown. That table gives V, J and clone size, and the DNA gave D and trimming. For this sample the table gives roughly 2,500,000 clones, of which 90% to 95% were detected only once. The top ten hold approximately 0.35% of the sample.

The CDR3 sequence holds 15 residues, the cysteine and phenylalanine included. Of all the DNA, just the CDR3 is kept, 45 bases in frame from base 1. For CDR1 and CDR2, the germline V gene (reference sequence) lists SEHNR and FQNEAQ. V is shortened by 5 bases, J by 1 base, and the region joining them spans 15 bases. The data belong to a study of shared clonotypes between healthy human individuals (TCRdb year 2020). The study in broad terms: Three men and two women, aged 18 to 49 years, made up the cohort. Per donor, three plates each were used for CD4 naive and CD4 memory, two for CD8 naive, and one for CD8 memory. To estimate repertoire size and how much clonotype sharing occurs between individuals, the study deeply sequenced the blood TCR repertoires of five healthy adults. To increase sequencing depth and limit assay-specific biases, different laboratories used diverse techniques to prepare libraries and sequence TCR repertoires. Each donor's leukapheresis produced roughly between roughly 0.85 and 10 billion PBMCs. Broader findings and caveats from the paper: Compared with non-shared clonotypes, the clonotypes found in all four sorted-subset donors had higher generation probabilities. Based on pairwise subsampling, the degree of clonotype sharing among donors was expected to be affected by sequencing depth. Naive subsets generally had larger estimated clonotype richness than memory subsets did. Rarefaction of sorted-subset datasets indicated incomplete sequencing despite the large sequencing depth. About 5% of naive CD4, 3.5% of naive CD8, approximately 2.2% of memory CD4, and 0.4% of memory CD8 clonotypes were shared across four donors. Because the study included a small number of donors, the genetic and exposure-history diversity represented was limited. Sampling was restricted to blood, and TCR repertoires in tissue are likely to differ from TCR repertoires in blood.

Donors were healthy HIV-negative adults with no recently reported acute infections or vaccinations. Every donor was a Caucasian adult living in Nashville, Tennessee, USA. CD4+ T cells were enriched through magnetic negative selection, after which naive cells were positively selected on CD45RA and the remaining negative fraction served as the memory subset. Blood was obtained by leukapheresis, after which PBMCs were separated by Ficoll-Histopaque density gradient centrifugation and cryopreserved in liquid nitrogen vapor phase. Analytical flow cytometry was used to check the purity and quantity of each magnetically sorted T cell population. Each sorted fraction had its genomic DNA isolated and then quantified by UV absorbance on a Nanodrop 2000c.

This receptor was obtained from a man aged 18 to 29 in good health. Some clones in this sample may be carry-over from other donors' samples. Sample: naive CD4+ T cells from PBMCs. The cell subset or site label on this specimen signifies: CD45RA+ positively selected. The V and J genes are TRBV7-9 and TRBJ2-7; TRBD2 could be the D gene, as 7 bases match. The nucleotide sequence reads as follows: TGTGCCAGCAGCGCCCGAGGGGGAGGGTCCTACGAGCAGTACTTC. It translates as CASSARGGGSYEQYF.